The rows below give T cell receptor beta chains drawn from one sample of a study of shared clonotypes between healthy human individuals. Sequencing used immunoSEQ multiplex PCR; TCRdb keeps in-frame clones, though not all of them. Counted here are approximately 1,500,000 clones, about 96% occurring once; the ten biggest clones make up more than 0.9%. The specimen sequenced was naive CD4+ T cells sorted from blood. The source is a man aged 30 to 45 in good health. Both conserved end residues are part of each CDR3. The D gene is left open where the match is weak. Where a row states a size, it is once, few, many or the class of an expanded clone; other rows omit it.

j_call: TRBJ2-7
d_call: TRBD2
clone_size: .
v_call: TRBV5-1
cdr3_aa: CASSSTTSGRAGTYEQYF
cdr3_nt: TGCGCCAGCAGCTCCACGACTAGCGGGAGGGCGGGAACCTACGAGCAGTACTTC

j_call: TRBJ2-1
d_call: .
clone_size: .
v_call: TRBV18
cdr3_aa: CASSPRAPNNEQFF
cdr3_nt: TGTGCCAGCTCACCACGAGCCCCCAACAATGAGCAGTTCTTC

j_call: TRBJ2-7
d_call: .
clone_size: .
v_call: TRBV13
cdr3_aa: CASSLRKASYEQYF
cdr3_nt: TGTGCCAGCAGCTTAAGGAAAGCCTCCTACGAGCAGTACTTC

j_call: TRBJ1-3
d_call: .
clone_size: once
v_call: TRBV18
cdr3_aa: CASSPAQAFSGNTIYF
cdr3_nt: TGTGCCAGCTCACCGGCACAGGCCTTCTCTGGAAACACCATATATTTT

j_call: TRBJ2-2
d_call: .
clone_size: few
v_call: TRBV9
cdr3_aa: CASTSRTNTGELFF
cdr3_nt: TGTGCCAGCACTTCCAGAACGAACACCGGGGAGCTGTTTTTT

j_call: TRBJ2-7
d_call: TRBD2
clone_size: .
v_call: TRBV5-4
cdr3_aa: CASSSGTSGLSYEQYF
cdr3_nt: TGTGCCAGCAGCTCAGGGACTAGCGGGCTATCCTACGAGCAGTACTTC

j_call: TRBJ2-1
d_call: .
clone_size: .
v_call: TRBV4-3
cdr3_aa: CASSQALASSYNEQFF
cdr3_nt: TGCGCCAGCAGCCAAGCACTGGCGAGCTCCTACAATGAGCAGTTCTTC

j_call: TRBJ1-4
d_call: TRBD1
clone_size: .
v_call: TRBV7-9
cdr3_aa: CASSSRDRNEKLFF
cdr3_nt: TGTGCCAGCAGCTCCCGGGACAGGAATGAAAAACTGTTTTTT

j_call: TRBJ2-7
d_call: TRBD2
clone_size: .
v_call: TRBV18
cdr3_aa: CASSPKRTSGLLEQYF
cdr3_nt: TGTGCCAGCTCACCGAAACGGACTAGCGGGCTCCTCGAGCAGTACTTC

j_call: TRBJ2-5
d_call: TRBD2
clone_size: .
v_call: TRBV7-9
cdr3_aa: CASSFGTRQETQYF
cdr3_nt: TGTGCCAGCAGCTTCGGGACTAGACAAGAGACCCAGTACTTC

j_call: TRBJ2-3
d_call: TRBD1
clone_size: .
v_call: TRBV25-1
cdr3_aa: CASSGYRGPRTDTQYF
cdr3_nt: TGTGCCAGCAGTGGCTACAGGGGGCCTCGCACAGATACGCAGTATTTT